These T cell receptor beta chains were read from a single sample in a study of beta chain features in type 1 diabetes. The data were produced by immunoSEQ multiplex PCR, yet TCRdb's version contains in-frame clones alone and is incomplete. The sample lists 150,000 or so clones; roughly 65% were seen once. The sequenced sample was naive CD4+ T cells from blood. The source is a man aged 25-40 years with type 1 diabetes. Both conserved end residues are part of each CDR3. Fields, in order: clone size, D gene, V gene, J gene, CDR3 DNA, CDR3 protein. D genes are given only for firm matches. Clone size is given for some rows only: seen once, a few or many times, or a class if the clone is expanded.

-	-	TRBV18	TRBJ2-3	TGTGCCAGCTCACGGGCTGATGCGGCAGATACGCAGTATTTT	CASSRADAADTQYF
-	-	TRBV9	TRBJ1-6	TGTGCCAGCAGCGTATTGGGGGGGCCCAATTCACCCCTCCACTTT	CASSVLGGPNSPLHF
-	TRBD2	TRBV4-3	TRBJ2-5	TGCGCCAGCAGCCAAGAAATGCTAGCGGGGGCAGAGACCCAGTACTTC	CASSQEMLAGAETQYF
-	-	TRBV7-2	TRBJ2-5	TGTGCCAGCAGCTCGGGGGAACAAGAGACCCAGTACTTC	CASSSGEQETQYF
-	-	TRBV30	TRBJ1-4	TGTGCCTGGAGTGTAAGGCGGCAGGAGGGTGAACTGTTTTTT	CAWSVRRQEGELFF
-	TRBD1	TRBV11-2	TRBJ2-3	TGTGCCAGCAGCAGGGGGACAGGGGCCCACACAGATACGCAGTATTTT	CASSRGTGAHTDTQYF
few	-	TRBV9	TRBJ2-6	TGTGCCAGCAGCGTTTCAGGGGGGGCCAACGTCCTGACTTTC	CASSVSGGANVLTF
few	-	TRBV4-3	TRBJ2-5	TGCGCCAGCAGCCAAGATACCGGGACAAGCCAAGAGACCCAGTACTTC	CASSQDTGTSQETQYF
few	-	TRBV7-9	TRBJ2-1	TGTGCCAGCAGCCCAGGGGCCTCCTACAATGAGCAGTTCTTC	CASSPGASYNEQFF
-	TRBD1	TRBV4-2	TRBJ1-5	TGTGCCAGCAGCCAAGATGATGACAGGGGGCTTGGGAGCAATCAGCCCCAGCATTTT	CASSQDDDRGLGSNQPQHF
-	TRBD1	TRBV29-1	TRBJ2-4	TGCAGCGTTACAGGGGATCTAGCCAAAAACATTCAGTACTTC	CSVTGDLAKNIQYF
-	-	TRBV27	TRBJ2-3	TGTGCCAGCACCCGAAGCGGCGGTGAATTCACAGATACGCAGTATTTT	CASTRSGGEFTDTQYF
-	TRBD2	TRBV15	TRBJ2-3	TGTGCCACCAGCAGAGATTTGAGCGGGGGGCCAGATACGCAGTATTTT	CATSRDLSGGPDTQYF
-	TRBD1	TRBV29-1	TRBJ1-2	TGCAGCGTTGAATTGGGACAGATACCTTATGGCTACACCTTC	CSVELGQIPYGYTF
-	TRBD1	TRBV13	TRBJ2-7	TGTGCCAGCAGCTTAAGGACAGGGCTAAGGTTCTACGAGCAGTACTTC	CASSLRTGLRFYEQYF
-	-	TRBV29-1	TRBJ2-3	TGCAGCGTTGAAGGCGGATCTAGCACAGATACGCAGTATTTT	CSVEGGSSTDTQYF
-	TRBD1	TRBV27	TRBJ2-7	TGTGCCAGCACCTCCTTGCCAGGGGGATGGTACGAGCAGTACTTC	CASTSLPGGWYEQYF
-	-	TRBV29-1	TRBJ2-3	TGCAGTGGAAAGGGGTATCTAGGCACAGATACGCAGTATTTT	CSGKGYLGTDTQYF
-	TRBD1	TRBV29-1	TRBJ2-2	TGCAGCGTCGACAGGGGCACGAACACCGGGGAGCTGTTTTTT	CSVDRGTNTGELFF
-	-	TRBV9	TRBJ2-7	TGTGCCAGCAGCACCCTGACGGGACCGGGGGAGCAGTACTTC	CASSTLTGPGEQYF
few	-	TRBV7-9	TRBJ1-1	TGTGCCAGCAGGCAAAGCGAGAACACTGAAGCTTTCTTT	CASRQSENTEAFF
-	-	TRBV4-1	TRBJ1-6	TGCGCCAGCAGCCAAGGACACCTCTATAATTCACCCCTCCACTTT	CASSQGHLYNSPLHF
-	TRBD2	TRBV11-2	TRBJ2-5	TGTGCCAGCAGCTTAGAGCGCGGGGGGGCTACAGAGACCCAGTACTTC	CASSLERGGATETQYF
-	-	TRBV7-2	TRBJ2-3	TGTGCCAGCGGAAGACTAGTCGGTCGGGTTGATACGCAGTATTTT	CASGRLVGRVDTQYF
-	TRBD1	TRBV5-1	TRBJ2-2	TGCGCCAGCAGAGGTGACAGGGCTCGCACCGGGGAGCTGTTTTTT	CASRGDRARTGELFF
once	-	TRBV9	TRBJ2-3	TGTGCCAGCAGCGAAACAGGCTTCACAGATACGCAGTATTTT	CASSETGFTDTQYF
-	-	TRBV5-1	TRBJ2-7	TGCGCCAGCAGGCCGGGACCTGGGGGCTACGAGCAGTACTTC	CASRPGPGGYEQYF
-	-	TRBV7-9	TRBJ2-4	TGTGCCAGCAGCTTAGCTGGGGGTAGAAACATTCAGTACTTC	CASSLAGGRNIQYF
-	TRBD1	TRBV2	TRBJ2-5	TGTGCCAGCAGAGTACAGGGGGCCCTTGAGACCCAGTACTTC	CASRVQGALETQYF
-	-	TRBV18	TRBJ1-2	TGTGCCAGCTCACCGAAGGGTGATGGCTACACCTTC	CASSPKGDGYTF
few	-	TRBV2	TRBJ1-5	TGTGCCAGCAGTGGCCTCGACTGGAAGTCCCAGCATTTT	CASSGLDWKSQHF
-	-	TRBV7-9	TRBJ1-5	TGTGCCAGCAGCTTAGCGGCAGGGATCGCTCAGCCCCAGCATTTT	CASSLAAGIAQPQHF
once	-	TRBV7-2	TRBJ2-5	TGTGCCAGCAGCTTAAGGACGGCCCAAGAGACCCAGTACTTC	CASSLRTAQETQYF
-	-	TRBV5-6	TRBJ2-5	TGTGCCAGCAGCTTCAGAACTATGGTGGGAGAGACCCAGTACTTC	CASSFRTMVGETQYF
once	TRBD1	TRBV2	TRBJ2-5	TGTGCCAGTCGGACAGGCTCACAAGAGACCCAGTACTTC	CASRTGSQETQYF
-	-	TRBV7-2	TRBJ2-1	TGTGCCAGCAGCGCAGCCCTGAGCAATGAGCAGTTCTTC	CASSAALSNEQFF
once	-	TRBV2	TRBJ2-5	TGTGCCAGCATGAAGGGACAAGCCGAGACCCAGTACTTC	CASMKGQAETQYF
-	-	TRBV29-1	TRBJ2-1	TGCAGCGTTTCGCGACAGCATTACAATGAGCAGTTCTTC	CSVSRQHYNEQFF
-	TRBD1	TRBV20-1	TRBJ1-2	TGCAGTGCGCGGGACAGCTATGGCTACACCTTC	CSARDSYGYTF
-	-	TRBV29-1	TRBJ2-7	TGCAGCGTTGAAGAATTGAACTCCTACGAGCAGTACTTC	CSVEELNSYEQYF
-	-	TRBV19	TRBJ2-1	TGTGCCAGTAGTCCCACGGGACAACGGAACTACAATGAGCAGTTCTTC	CASSPTGQRNYNEQFF
-	TRBD1	TRBV5-1	TRBJ2-7	TGCGCCAGCAGCTTGGACGGTCACAGGGGTTCCTACGAGCAGTACTTC	CASSLDGHRGSYEQYF
-	TRBD2	TRBV5-1	TRBJ2-5	TGCGCCAGCAGCTCCGGGACTAGCGGGTATCCAGAGACCCAGTACTTC	CASSSGTSGYPETQYF
few	-	TRBV7-9	TRBJ2-2	TGTGCCAGCAGCTTGTCAGGGAACACCGGGGAGCTGTTTTTT	CASSLSGNTGELFF
-	-	TRBV30	TRBJ1-3	TGTGCCTGGAGTGTACGGGCTGAAGGAAACACCATATATTTT	CAWSVRAEGNTIYF
-	-	TRBV29-1	TRBJ2-1	TGCAGCGTTTTATCCAGGGCCCATGAGCAGTTCTTC	CSVLSRAHEQFF
-	TRBD2	TRBV6-5	TRBJ2-4	TGTGCCAGCCGGCGGGGGGTTAAAAACATTCAGTACTTC	CASRRGVKNIQYF
few	-	TRBV29-1	TRBJ2-7	TGCAGCGTTGAGCGGAGTGAGCAGTACTTC	CSVERSEQYF
-	-	TRBV30	TRBJ2-1	TGTGCCTGGAATCAAAGGAGCAATGAGCAGTTCTTC	CAWNQRSNEQFF
-	-	TRBV9	TRBJ2-7	TGTGCCAGCACCCGGGACATAGAGAGCTCCTACGAGCAGTACTTC	CASTRDIESSYEQYF
few	-	TRBV9	TRBJ2-1	TGTGCCAGCAGCGGAGATAGGGGATGGGAGCAGTTCTTC	CASSGDRGWEQFF
-	-	TRBV7-2	TRBJ2-3	TGTGCCAGCAGCAAAAGATCGGGCACAGATACGCAGTATTTT	CASSKRSGTDTQYF
-	-	TRBV9	TRBJ1-3	TGTGCCAGCAGCGTAGATGGGGCCTCTGGAAACACCATATATTTT	CASSVDGASGNTIYF